Sequencing of this T cell receptor (beta chain) was carried out in a study of regulatory T cells in long-lasting Graves disease. The wider study: Recently diagnosed Graves' patients had received antithyroid drugs for under 3 months. Study findings and constraints: Persistent disease was characterized by preferential usage of TRBV28, TRBJ1-2 and TRBJ2-5.

Worth noting for this clonotype: As yet, its antigen is unknown.

As to time point: newly diagnosed GD, antithyroid drugs for less than 3 months. PBMC RNA was the source of the TCR library. V lost 4 bases to trimming and J lost 3 bases, with 12 bases between them. Germline CDR1 and CDR2: DFQATT and SNEGSKA (reference sequence). The CDR3 loop spans 14 amino acids. Arm-PCR of CDR3 regions and iRepertoire HTBI primers were the basis on which TCR beta libraries were built. MiXCR, applied by TCRdb to the multiplex PCR reads, yields one record per CDR3 protein. This table has roughly 400,000 distinct CDR3 sequences, roughly 17% appearing once. These records were also assigned to another study, of T cells in Graves' hyperthyroidism and ophthalmopathy. That work contributes: Stable hyperthyroidism was told apart from ophthalmopathy by a model built on 13 V-J features.

The V call is TRBV20-1, the J call TRBJ2-2; no clear D. The clonotype comes from a woman between 18 and 30 years old with Graves disease. This specimen consisted of peripheral blood mononuclear cells (PBMCs), obtained at new diagnosis, from a patient treated with antithyroid drugs. The CDR3 DNA follows: TGCAGTGCTACTGAAAGGATGGACACCGGGGAGCTGTTTTTT. Amino acid sequence: CSATERMDTGELFF.